The sequence of this TCR beta chain was determined in a study of CD8 T cells in ankylosing spondylitis. Study-level points and caveats: There was a TCR beta motif, made of 7 to 9 highly homologous variants, that appeared characteristic of ankylosing spondylitis blood. Disease-associated clones were reportedly significantly overrepresented in matched ankylosing spondylitis synovial fluid.

Concerning this clonotype itself: The antigen is not known.

Libraries for TCR beta were made by quantitative 5'-RACE with molecular barcodes. TCRdb used MiXCR to reprocess the 5' RACE reads, holding one entry per CDR3 protein. Of under 150,000 distinct CDR3 sequences in the sample, roughly 8.4% were seen once. V gave up 4 bases and J gave up 1 base; unmatched junction bases: 5. CDR1 is WSHSY, CDR2 SAAADI, per germline. The CDR3 totals 16 residues. The sequence derives from a male donor with ankylosing spondylitis. V and J are TRBV10-2 and TRBJ2-1; 9 positions agree with TRBD2. Sequencing was done on a sample of synovial fluid, either unsorted or a sorted T cell fraction (not recorded which). The CDR3 coding sequence is TGCGCCAGCAGTGTTGGCGGGAGGGGTTCCTACAATGAGCAGTTCTTC. This codes for CASSVGGRGSYNEQFF.